This T cell receptor beta chain was captured by sequencing in a study of preoperative IRX-2 immunotherapy in early breast cancer. Treatment given: preoperative locoregional IRX-2 cytokine immunotherapy. Samples came from a phase Ib trial of preoperative locoregional IRX-2 cytokine immunotherapy. Germline CDR1 and CDR2: MNHEY and SVGAGI. The CDR3 length is 15 residues. Trimming shortened V by 2 bases and J by 5 bases, and 15 bases separated the two germline ends. Data came from immunoSEQ multiplex PCR; TCRdb stores just in-frame clones and leaves some out. The sample has 10,000 to 15,000 clones; approximately 90% are singletons.

The specimen was taken from a patient treated with IRX-2 immunotherapy. The sequence came from a human donor with breast cancer. The rearrangement uses TRBV6-5 and TRBJ2-5; D is uncertain. CDR3 region: CASSYDPLDGETQYF. CDR3 DNA sequence: TGTGCCAGCAGTTACGACCCCCTAGACGGGGAGACCCAGTACTTC.